The 5 T cell receptor beta chains listed next were all sequenced from one sample in a study of cytotoxic CD8 clonotypes in ibrutinib-treated CLL. The repertoire was sequenced with immunoSEQ multiplex PCR; TCRdb's copy has only in-frame clones and lacks some. This repertoire shows around 15,000 clones, around 63% found once; its top ten account for more than 15%. The sample in question was PBMCs, obtained before ibrutinib treatment. These receptors all stem from a human donor with chronic lymphocytic leukemia.

V is TRBV14 and J is TRBJ1-2; D is undetermined. Trimming took off 1 base at V and 6 bases at J, with 6 bases between the two ends. The CDR3 sequence is 12 residues long. Per the germline V gene, CDR1 is SGHDN and CDR2 is FVKESK. The CDR3 nucleotides read TGTGCCAGCAGCCAAGGAGTCGATGGCTACACCTTC. It is translated as CASSQGVDGYTF.

The gene calls are TRBV4-3 and TRBJ2-5; D unresolved. The length of the CDR3 is 15 residues. Germline V gene lookup returns CDR1 LGHNA and CDR2 YSLEER. The V gene lost 0 bases and the J gene lost 3 bases, with 11 bases spanning the gap. The CDR3 loop reads CASSQEGLLEETQYF. Written as DNA, the CDR3 is TGCGCCAGCAGCCAAGAAGGGCTTTTAGAAGAGACCCAGTACTTC.

V usage is TRBV7-2 and J usage is TRBJ2-1; D is undetermined. Trimming stripped 2 bases from V and 0 bases from J, with 8 bases between. Germline-derived CDR1 and CDR2 are SGHTA and FQGNSA. This CDR3 spans 15 amino acids. In DNA form, the CDR3 reads TGTGCCAGCAGCTTACAGCCCCACTCCTACAATGAGCAGTTCTTC. Translation: CASSLQPHSYNEQFF.

This rearrangement joins TRBV6-1 to TRBJ2-3; 11 nucleotides agree with TRBD1. CDR1 and CDR2 from the germline V gene are MNHNS and SASEGT. The CDR3 is 14 amino acids. Losses at the gene ends were 6 bases for V and 5 bases for J; bases not matched to a gene: 4. CDR3 residues: CASRGQGEGDTQYF. CDR3 nucleotides: TGTGCCAGCAGGGGACAGGGGGAAGGAGATACGCAGTATTTT.

The rearrangement links TRBV4-3 to TRBJ2-3, with 8 bases lining up with TRBD2. This CDR3 is built from 17 residues. In germline, CDR1 is LGHNA, CDR2 YSLEER. V shed 0 bases and J 1 base; nucleotides not matched to a gene: 6. The CDR3 loop reads CASSQDPGGLGTDTQYF. The CDR3 DNA reads TGCGCCAGCAGCCAAGATCCGGGGGGGCTAGGCACAGATACGCAGTATTTT.